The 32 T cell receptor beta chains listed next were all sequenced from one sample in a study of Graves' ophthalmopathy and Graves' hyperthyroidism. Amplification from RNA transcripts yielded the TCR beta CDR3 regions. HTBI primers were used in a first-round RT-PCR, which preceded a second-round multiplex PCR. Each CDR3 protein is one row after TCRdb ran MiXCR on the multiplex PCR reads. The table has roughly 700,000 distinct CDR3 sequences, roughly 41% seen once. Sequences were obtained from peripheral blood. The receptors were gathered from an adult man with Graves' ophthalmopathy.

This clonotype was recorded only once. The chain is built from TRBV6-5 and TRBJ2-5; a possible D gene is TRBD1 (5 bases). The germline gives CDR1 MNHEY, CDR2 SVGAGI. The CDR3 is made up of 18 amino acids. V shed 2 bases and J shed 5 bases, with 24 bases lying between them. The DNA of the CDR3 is TGTGCCAGCAGTTACCCCCGACAGATGCGTGTTGTGTGGGAGACCCAGTACTTC. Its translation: CASSYPRQMRVVWETQYF.

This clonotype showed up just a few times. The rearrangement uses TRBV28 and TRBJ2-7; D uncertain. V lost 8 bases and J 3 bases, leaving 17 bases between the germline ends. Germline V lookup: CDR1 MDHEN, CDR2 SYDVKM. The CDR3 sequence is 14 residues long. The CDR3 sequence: CASGSMGRSYEQYF. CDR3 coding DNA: TGTGCCAGCGGCTCTATGGGCAGGAGCTACGAGCAGTACTTC.

CDR3 in amino acids: CATSSYSSVNYGYTF. The CDR3 DNA sequence: TGTGCCACCAGCAGTTACTCGTCAGTTAACTATGGCTACACCTTC. The chain has TRBV15 and TRBJ1-2; D is unclear. CDR1 LNHNV and CDR2 YYDKDF come from the germline V gene (reference sequence). This CDR3 region has 15 residues. Deletions cut 3 bases from V and 1 base from J, with 12 bases between.

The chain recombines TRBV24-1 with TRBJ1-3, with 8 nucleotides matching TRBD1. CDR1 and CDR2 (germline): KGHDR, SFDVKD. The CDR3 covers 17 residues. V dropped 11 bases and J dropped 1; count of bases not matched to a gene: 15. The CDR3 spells CASSPRDRTLSGNTIYF. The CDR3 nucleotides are TGTGCCAGCTCACCCCGGGACAGGACATTATCTGGAAACACCATATATTTT.

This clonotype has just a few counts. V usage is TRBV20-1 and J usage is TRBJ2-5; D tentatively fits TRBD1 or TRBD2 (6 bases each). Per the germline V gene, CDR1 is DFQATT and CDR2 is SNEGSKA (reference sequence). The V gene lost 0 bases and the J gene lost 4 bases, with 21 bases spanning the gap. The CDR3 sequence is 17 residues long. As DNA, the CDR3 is TGCAGTGCTAGAGATGGGGGGCAGTTTGGGGTTACAGAGACCCAGTACTTC. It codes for CSARDGGQFGVTETQYF.

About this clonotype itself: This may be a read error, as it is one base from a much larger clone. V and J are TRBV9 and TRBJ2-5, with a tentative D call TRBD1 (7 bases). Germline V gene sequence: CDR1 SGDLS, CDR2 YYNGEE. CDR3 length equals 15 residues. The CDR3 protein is CASSVETGTQGTQYF. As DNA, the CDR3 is TGTGCCAGCAGCGTTGAGACAGGGACTCAAGGGACCCAGTACTTC. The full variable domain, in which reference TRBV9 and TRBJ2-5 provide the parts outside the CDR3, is DSGVTQTPKHLITATGQRVTLRCSPRSGDLSVYWYQQSLDQGLQFLIQYYNGEERAKGNILERFSAQQFPDLHSELNLSSLELGDSALYFCASSVETGTQGTQYFGPGTRLLVL.

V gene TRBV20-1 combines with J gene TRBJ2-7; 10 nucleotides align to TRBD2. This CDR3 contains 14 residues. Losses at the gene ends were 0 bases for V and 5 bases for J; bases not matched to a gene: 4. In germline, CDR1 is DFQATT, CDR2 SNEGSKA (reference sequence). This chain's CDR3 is CSARESGRGDEQYF. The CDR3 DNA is TGCAGTGCTAGAGAAAGCGGGAGGGGTGACGAGCAGTACTTC.

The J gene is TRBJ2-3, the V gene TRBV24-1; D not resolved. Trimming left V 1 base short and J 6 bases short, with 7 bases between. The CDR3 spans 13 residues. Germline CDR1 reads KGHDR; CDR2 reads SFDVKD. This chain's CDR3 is CATSDFARDTQYF. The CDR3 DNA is TGTGCCACCAGTGATTTCGCCAGGGATACGCAGTATTTT.

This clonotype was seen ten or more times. CDR3 bases: TGTGCCATCAGCGAAGGGACAGGCCAATTTAGGCAGTACTTC. It encodes CAISEGTGQFRQYF. V usage is TRBV10-3 and J usage is TRBJ2-7; 8 bases match TRBD1. Germline values: CDR1 ENHRY, CDR2 SYGVKD. V gave up 6 bases and J gave up 9 bases; unmatched junction bases: 13. This CDR3 is built from 14 residues.

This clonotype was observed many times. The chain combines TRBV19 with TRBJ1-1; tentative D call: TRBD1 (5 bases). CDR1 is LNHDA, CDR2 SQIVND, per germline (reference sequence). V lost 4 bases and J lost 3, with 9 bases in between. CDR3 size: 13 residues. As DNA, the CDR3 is TGTGCCAGTAGTACAGGGATGGACACTGAAGCTTTCTTT. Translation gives CASSTGMDTEAFF. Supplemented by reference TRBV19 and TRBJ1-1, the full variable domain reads DGGITQSPKYLFRKEGQNVTLSCEQNLNHDAMYWYRQDPGQGLRLIYYSQIVNDFQKGDIAEGYSVSREKKESFPLTVTSAQKNPTAFYLCASSTGMDTEAFFGQGTRLTVV.

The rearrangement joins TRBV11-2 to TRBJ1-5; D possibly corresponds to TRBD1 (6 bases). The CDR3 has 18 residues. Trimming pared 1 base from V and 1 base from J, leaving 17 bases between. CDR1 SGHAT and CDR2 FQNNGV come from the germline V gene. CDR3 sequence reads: CASSLVGGGPKSNQPQHF. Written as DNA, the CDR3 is TGTGCCAGCAGCTTAGTTGGAGGGGGACCCAAGAGCAATCAGCCCCAGCATTTT.

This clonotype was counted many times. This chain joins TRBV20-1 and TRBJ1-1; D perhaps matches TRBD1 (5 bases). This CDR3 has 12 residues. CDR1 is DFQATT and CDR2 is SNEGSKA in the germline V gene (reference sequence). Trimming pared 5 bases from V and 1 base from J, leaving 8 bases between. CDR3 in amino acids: CSAPDRNTEAFF. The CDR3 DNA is TGCAGTGCTCCCGACAGGAACACTGAAGCTTTCTTT.

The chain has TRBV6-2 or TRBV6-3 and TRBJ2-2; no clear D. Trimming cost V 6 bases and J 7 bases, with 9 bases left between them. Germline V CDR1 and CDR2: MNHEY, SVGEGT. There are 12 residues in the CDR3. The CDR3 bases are TGTGCCAGCAGGTTGGAAGGCGGGGAGCTGTTTTTT. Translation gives CASRLEGGELFF.

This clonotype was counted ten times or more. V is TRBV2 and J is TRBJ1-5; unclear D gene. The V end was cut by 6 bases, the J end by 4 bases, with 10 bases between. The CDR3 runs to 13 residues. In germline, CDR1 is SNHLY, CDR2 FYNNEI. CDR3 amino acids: CASRILRNQPQHF. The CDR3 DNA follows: TGTGCCAGCAGGATTCTGAGAAATCAGCCCCAGCATTTT.

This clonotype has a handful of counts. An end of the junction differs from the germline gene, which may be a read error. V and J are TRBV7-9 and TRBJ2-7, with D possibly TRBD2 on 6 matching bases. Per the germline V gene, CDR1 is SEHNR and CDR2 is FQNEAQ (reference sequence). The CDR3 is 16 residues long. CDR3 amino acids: CASSFLYGTSTTLPCF. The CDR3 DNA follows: TGTGCCAGCAGCTTTCTCTATGGGACTTCGACTACCCTCCCCTGCTTC.

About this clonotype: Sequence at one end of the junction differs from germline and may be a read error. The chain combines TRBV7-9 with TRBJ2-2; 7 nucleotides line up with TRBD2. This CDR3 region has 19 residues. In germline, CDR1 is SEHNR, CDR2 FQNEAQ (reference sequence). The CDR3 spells CASSQGLQTGGLDTGELFF. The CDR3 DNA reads TGCGCCAGCAGCCAAGGTCTACAGACGGGGGGTTTGGATACCGGGGAGCTGTTTTTT.

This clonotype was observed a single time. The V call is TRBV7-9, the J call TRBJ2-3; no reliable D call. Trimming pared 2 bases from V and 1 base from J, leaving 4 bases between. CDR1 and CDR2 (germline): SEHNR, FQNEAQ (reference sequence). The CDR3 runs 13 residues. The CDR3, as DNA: TGTGCCAGCAGCTTACTAGGCACAGATACGCAGTATTTT. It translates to CASSLLGTDTQYF.

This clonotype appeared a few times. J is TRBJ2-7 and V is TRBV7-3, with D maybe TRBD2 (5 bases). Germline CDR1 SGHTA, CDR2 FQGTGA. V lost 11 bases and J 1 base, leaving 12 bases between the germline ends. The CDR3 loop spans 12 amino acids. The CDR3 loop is CAEGSPSYEQYF. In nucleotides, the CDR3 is TGTGCCGAGGGTTCACCTTCCTACGAGCAGTACTTC.

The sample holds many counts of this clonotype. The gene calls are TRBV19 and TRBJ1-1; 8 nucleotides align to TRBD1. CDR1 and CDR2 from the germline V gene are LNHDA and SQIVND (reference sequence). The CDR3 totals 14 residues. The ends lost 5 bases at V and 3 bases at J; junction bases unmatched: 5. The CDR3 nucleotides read TGTGCCAGTAGTGACCGGGGACAGGACACTGAAGCTTTCTTT. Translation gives CASSDRGQDTEAFF. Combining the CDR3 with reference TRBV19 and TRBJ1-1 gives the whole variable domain DGGITQSPKYLFRKEGQNVTLSCEQNLNHDAMYWYRQDPGQGLRLIYYSQIVNDFQKGDIAEGYSVSREKKESFPLTVTSAQKNPTAFYLCASSDRGQDTEAFFGQGTRLTVV.

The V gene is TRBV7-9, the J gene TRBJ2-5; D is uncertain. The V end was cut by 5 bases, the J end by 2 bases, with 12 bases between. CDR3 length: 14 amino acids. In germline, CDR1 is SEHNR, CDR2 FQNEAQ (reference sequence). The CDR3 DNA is TGTGCCAGCAGCCTACGAGCGTCTCAAGAGACCCAGTACTTC. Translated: CASSLRASQETQYF.

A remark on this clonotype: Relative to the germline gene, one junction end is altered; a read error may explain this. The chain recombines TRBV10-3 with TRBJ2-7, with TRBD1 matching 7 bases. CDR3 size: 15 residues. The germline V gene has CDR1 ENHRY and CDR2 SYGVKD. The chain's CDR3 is CASSTPRTGSYEQYF. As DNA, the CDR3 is TGTGCCAGCAGTACTCCAAGGACAGGTTCCTACGAGCAGTACTTC.

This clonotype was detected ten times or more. CDR3: CASSSQGSGNTIYF. CDR3 in DNA: TGTGCCAGCAGTTCTCAGGGTTCTGGAAACACCATATATTTT. This chain joins TRBV7-6 and TRBJ1-3; D may be TRBD1 (5 bases). Germline V gives CDR1 SGHVS, CDR2 FNYEAQ. The CDR3 sequence is 14 residues long. Trimming stripped 6 bases from V and 1 base from J, with 10 bases between.

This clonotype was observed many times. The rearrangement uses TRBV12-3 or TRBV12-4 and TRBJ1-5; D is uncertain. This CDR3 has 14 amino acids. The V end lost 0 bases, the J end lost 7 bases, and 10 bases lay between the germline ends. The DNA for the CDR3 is TGTGCCAGCAGTTTAGCGCCGACCAAGCAGCCCCAGCATTTT. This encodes CASSLAPTKQPQHF.

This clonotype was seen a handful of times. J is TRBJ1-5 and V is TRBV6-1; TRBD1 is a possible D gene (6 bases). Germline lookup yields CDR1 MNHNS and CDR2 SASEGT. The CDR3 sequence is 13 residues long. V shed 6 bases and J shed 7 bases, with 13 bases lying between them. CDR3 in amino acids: CASRVGGLQPQHF. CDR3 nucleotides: TGTGCCAGCAGAGTGGGGGGGCTACAGCCCCAGCATTTT.

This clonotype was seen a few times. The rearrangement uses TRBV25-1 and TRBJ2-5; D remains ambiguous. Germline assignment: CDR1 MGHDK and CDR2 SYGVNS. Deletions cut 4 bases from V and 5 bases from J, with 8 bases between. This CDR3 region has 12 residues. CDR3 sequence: CASSGATETQYF. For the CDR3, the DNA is TGTGCCAGCAGTGGGGCCACGGAGACCCAGTACTTC.

CDR3 nucleotides: TGTGCCAGCAGAGACGGGGGGGCAAACACTGAAGCTTTCTTT. Translating it yields CASRDGGANTEAFF. The genes are TRBV6-1 and TRBJ1-1, with a weak D call TRBD1 (6 bases). Trimming cost V 6 bases and J 2 bases, with 13 bases left between them. Germline CDR1 MNHNS, CDR2 SASEGT. The CDR3 has 14 amino acids.

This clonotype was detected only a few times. CDR3 sequence reads: CSARDGREYGYTF. The CDR3 bases are TGCAGTGCTAGAGATGGCAGGGAATATGGCTACACCTTC. This chain links TRBV20-1 with TRBJ1-2; a weak D match, TRBD1 (5 bases). The V end lost 0 bases, the J end lost 5 bases, and 10 bases lay between the germline ends. This CDR3 region has 13 residues. From germline, CDR1 is DFQATT and CDR2 SNEGSKA (reference sequence).

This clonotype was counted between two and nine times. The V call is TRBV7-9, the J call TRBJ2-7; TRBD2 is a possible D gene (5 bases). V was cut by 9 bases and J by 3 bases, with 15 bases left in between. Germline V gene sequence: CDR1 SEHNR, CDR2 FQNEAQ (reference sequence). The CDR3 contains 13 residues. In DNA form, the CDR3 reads TGTGCCAGTAGCCCCGAGGGCAGCTACGAGCAGTACTTC. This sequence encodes CASSPEGSYEQYF.

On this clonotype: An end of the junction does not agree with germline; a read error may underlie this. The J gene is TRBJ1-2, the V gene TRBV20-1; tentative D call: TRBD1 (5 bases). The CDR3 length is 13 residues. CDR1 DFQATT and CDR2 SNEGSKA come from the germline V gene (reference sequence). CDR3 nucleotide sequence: TGCAGTGCTAGAGATCCGGACAACTATGACTACACCTTC. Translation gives CSARDPDNYDYTF.

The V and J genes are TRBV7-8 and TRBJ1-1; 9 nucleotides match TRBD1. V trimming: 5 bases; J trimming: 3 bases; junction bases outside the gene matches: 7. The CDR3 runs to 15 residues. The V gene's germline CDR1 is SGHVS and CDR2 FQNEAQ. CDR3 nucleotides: TGTGCCAGCAGCACTCAACAGGGGGCGGACACTGAAGCTTTCTTT. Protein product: CASSTQQGADTEAFF.

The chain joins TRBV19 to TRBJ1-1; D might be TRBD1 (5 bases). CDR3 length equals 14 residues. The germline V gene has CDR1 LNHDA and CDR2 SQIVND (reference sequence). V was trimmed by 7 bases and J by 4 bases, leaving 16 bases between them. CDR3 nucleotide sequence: TGTGCCAGTACCCCGGGACGGTGGGGCACTGAAGCTTTCTTT. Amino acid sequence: CASTPGRWGTEAFF. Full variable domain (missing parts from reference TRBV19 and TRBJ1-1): DGGITQSPKYLFRKEGQNVTLSCEQNLNHDAMYWYRQDPGQGLRLIYYSQIVNDFQKGDIAEGYSVSREKKESFPLTVTSAQKNPTAFYLCASTPGRWGTEAFFGQGTRLTVV.

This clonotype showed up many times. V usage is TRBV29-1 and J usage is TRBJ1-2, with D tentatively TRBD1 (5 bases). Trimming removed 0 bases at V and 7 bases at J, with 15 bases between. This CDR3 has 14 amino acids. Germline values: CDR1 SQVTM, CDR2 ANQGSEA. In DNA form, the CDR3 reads TGCAGCGTTGAAGATCAGTCCAGGGTTCTTGGCTACACCTTC. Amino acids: CSVEDQSRVLGYTF.